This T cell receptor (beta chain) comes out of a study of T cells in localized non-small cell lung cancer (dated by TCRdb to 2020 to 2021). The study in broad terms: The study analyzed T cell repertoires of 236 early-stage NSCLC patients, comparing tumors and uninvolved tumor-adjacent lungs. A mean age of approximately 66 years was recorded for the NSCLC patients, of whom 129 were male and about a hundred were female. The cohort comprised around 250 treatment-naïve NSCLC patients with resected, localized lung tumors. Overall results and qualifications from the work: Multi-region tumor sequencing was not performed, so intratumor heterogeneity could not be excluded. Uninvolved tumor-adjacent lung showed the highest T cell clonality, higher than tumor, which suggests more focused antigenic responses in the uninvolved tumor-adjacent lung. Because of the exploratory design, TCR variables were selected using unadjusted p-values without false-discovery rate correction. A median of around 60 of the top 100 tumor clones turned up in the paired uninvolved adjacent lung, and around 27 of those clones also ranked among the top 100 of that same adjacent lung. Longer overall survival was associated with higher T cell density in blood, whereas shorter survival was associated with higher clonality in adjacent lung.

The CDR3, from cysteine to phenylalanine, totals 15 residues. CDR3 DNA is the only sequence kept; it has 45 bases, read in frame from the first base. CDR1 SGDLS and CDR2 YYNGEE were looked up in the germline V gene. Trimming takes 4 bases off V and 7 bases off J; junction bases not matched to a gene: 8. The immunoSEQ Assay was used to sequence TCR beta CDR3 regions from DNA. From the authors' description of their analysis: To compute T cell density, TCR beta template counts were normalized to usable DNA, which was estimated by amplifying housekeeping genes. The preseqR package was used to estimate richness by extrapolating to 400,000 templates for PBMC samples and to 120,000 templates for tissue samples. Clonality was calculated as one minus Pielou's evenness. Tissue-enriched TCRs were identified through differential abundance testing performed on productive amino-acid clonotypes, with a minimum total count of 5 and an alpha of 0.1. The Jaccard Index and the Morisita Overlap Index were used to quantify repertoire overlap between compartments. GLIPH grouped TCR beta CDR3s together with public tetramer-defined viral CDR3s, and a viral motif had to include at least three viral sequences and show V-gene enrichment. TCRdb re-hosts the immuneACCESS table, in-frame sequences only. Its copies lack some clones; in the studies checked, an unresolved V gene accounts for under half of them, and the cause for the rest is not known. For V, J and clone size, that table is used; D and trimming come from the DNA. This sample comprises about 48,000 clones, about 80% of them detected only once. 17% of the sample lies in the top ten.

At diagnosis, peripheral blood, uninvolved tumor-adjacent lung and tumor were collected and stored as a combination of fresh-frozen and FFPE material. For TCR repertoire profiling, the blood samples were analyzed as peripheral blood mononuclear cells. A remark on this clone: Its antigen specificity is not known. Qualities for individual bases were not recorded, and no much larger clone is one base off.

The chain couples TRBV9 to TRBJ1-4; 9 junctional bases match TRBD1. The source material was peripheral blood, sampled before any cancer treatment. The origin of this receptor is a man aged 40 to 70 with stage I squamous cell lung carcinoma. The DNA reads TGTGCCAGCAGCTTCACCGGGACAGGGAGTGAAAAACTGTTTTTT. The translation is CASSFTGTGSEKLFF.